These 18 T cell receptor beta chains originate from one sample sequenced in a study of chemoradiotherapy in HPV16-positive cancers. The assay was immunoSEQ multiplex PCR, and TCRdb's table has in-frame clones only and misses some. The sample contains about 68,000 clones, approximately 91% of which appear only once. Material: blood, obtained from a patient who underwent chemoradiotherapy. The receptors here all came from a human donor with HPV-associated anogenital cancer.

The chain is built from TRBV28 and TRBJ1-5; D is ambiguous. Looked up from germline, CDR1 is MDHEN and CDR2 is SYDVKM. Trimming shortened V by 2 bases and J by 0 bases, and 8 bases separated the two germline ends. CDR3 length: 15 amino acids. CDR3 protein: CASSLDYHSNQPQHF. CDR3 bases: TGTGCCAGCAGTTTAGACTACCATAGCAATCAGCCCCAGCATTTT. Full variable domain (missing parts from reference TRBV28 and TRBJ1-5): DVKVTQSSRYLVKRTGEKVFLECVQDMDHENMFWYRQDPGLGLRLIYFSYDVKMKEKGDIPEGYSVSREKKERFSLILESASTNQTSMYLCASSLDYHSNQPQHFGDGTRLSIL.

As DNA, the CDR3 is TGTGCCAGCAGCAAGAACCTCTATGGCTACACCTTC. Residues: CASSKNLYGYTF. The chain recombines TRBV28 with TRBJ1-2, with D unresolved. This CDR3 has 12 residues. The V and J ends lost 6 bases and 4 bases respectively, with 9 bases between them. CDR1 and CDR2 from the germline V gene are MDHEN and SYDVKM.

In the case of this clone: An end of the junction does not agree with germline; a read error may underlie this. V and J are TRBV28 and TRBJ2-7; D is perhaps TRBD1 or TRBD2 (6 bases each). The CDR3 loop spans 13 amino acids. CDR1 is MDHEN and CDR2 is SYDVKM in the germline V gene. DNA of the CDR3: TGTGCCAGCAGTTCCTATCGACGGGGGCGAAATAACTTC. Amino acids: CASSSYRRGRNNF. Full variable domain (outside the CDR3, taken from reference TRBV28 and TRBJ2-7): DVKVTQSSRYLVKRTGEKVFLECVQDMDHENMFWYRQDPGLGLRLIYFSYDVKMKEKGDIPEGYSVSREKKERFSLILESASTNQTSMYLCASSSYRRGRNNFGPGTRLTVT.

The J gene is TRBJ2-1, the V gene TRBV7-9; possible D gene TRBD1, 5 bases. The CDR3 totals 16 residues. Deletions cut 4 bases from V and 7 bases from J, with 20 bases between. Germline V gene data show CDR1 as SEHNR and CDR2 as FQNEAQ (reference sequence). Here the CDR3 DNA reads TGTGCCAGCAGCTACTTTCAGGGAACTTCTACGAATGAGCAGTTCTTC. It is translated as CASSYFQGTSTNEQFF.

Notes on this clone: The sample carries other DNA sequences with the same CDR3. The chain couples TRBV19 to TRBJ2-7, with unresolved D. V lost 3 bases and J 1 base, leaving 16 bases between the germline ends. This CDR3 is 16 amino acids long. Per the germline V gene, CDR1 is LNHDA and CDR2 is SQIVND (reference sequence). CDR3 sequence: CASSITTGLNSYEQYF. The CDR3 nucleotides read TGTGCCAGTAGTATCACCACCGGGTTAAATTCCTACGAGCAGTACTTC.

The chain joins TRBV6-1 to TRBJ1-5; possibly TRBD1 for D (5 bases). There are 18 residues in the CDR3. The germline V and J ends were trimmed by 2 bases and 2 bases, with 19 bases remaining between them. The germline V gene has CDR1 MNHNS and CDR2 SASEGT. This CDR3 is CASSELEFSWGGNQPQHF. The CDR3 nucleotides are TGTGCCAGCAGTGAATTGGAGTTTAGCTGGGGGGGCAATCAGCCCCAGCATTTT.

The rearrangement uses TRBV19 and TRBJ1-1; maybe TRBD1 (6 bases). Germline lookup yields CDR1 LNHDA and CDR2 SQIVND (reference sequence). The CDR3 extends over 14 amino acids. The V gene lost 4 bases and the J gene lost 7 bases, with 16 bases spanning the gap. In DNA form, the CDR3 reads TGTGCCAGTAGTAGTTCCCGGACAGTCATTGAAGCTTTCTTT. It encodes CASSSSRTVIEAFF. The variable domain in full, completed from reference TRBV19 and TRBJ1-1, reads DGGITQSPKYLFRKEGQNVTLSCEQNLNHDAMYWYRQDPGQGLRLIYYSQIVNDFQKGDIAEGYSVSREKKESFPLTVTSAQKNPTAFYLCASSSSRTVIEAFFGQGTRLTVV.

The V gene is TRBV21-1, the J gene TRBJ2-1; no DNA check was done on the table's D call, TRBD1. TRBV21-1 is assigned pseudogene status. The CDR3 loop spans 19 amino acids. CDR3 DNA sequence: TGTGCCAGCAGCGGCCACAGGGGGCGTCGAGAACTCTTCTACAATGAGCAGTTCTTC. Protein product: CASSGHRGRRELFYNEQFF.

This chain links TRBV7-9 with TRBJ2-4; TRBD2 matches 10 bases. The CDR3 runs 17 residues. CDR1 is SEHNR, CDR2 FQNEAQ, per germline (reference sequence). After removal of 1 base from V and 0 bases from J, the junction contained 3 bases not matched to a gene. CDR3 DNA sequence: TGTGCCAGCAGCTTAGGGGGACTAGCGTTAGCCAAAAACATTCAGTACTTC. Protein: CASSLGGLALAKNIQYF.

This clone was found once. The chain links TRBV19 to TRBJ2-2; TRBD1 might be the D (6 bases). The CDR3 length is 15 residues. CDR1 and CDR2 from the germline V gene are LNHDA and SQIVND (reference sequence). Trimming cost V 3 bases and J 0 bases, with 8 bases left between them. The CDR3 here is CASSIGTSNTGELFF. In DNA, the CDR3 is TGTGCCAGTAGTATCGGGACATCGAACACCGGGGAGCTGTTTTTT.

This sequence joins TRBV19 and TRBJ2-3, with 13 nucleotides matching TRBD2. CDR3 length: 16 residues. Germline CDR1 and CDR2: LNHDA and SQIVND (reference sequence). The V gene end was trimmed by 4 bases and the J gene end by 6 bases; junction bases not matched to a gene: 7. The CDR3 region is CASSRLAGGSSDTQYF. The CDR3 region has the DNA TGTGCCAGTAGTAGACTAGCGGGGGGTTCATCGGATACGCAGTATTTT.

This chain connects TRBV6-6 to TRBJ1-1; 8 nucleotides agree with TRBD1. The CDR3 runs to 14 residues. Unmatched junction bases numbered 7, after V lost 7 bases and J lost 3 bases. The germline CDR1 and CDR2 sequences are MNHNY and SVGAGI (reference sequence). The CDR3 DNA reads TGTGCCAGCAAAGAGACAGGGGACGACACTGAAGCTTTCTTT. Its translation is CASKETGDDTEAFF.

V gene TRBV28 combines with J gene TRBJ1-2; the match to TRBD1 covers 8 bases. From germline, CDR1 is MDHEN and CDR2 SYDVKM. CDR3 size: 15 residues. The trim removed 6 bases at V and 1 base at J, leaving 7 bases unmatched. The CDR3 sequence is CASRQSGQGNYGYTF. DNA for the CDR3: TGTGCCAGCAGACAATCCGGACAGGGTAACTATGGCTACACCTTC.

The rearrangement joins TRBV27 to TRBJ1-6; 10 bases map to TRBD1. The CDR3 consists of 16 residues. Looked up from germline, CDR1 is MNHEY and CDR2 is SMNVEV (reference sequence). After removal of 4 bases from V and 7 bases from J, the junction contained 7 bases not matched to a gene. Here the CDR3 reads CASSSPRDRGNSPLHF. CDR3 bases: TGTGCCAGCAGTTCACCCCGGGACAGGGGAAATTCACCCCTCCACTTT.

This chain joins TRBV5-6 and TRBJ2-7; D possibly corresponds to TRBD1 (5 bases). V dropped 0 bases and J dropped 4 bases, with 8 bases sitting between them. The length of the CDR3 is 13 residues. CDR1 and CDR2 from the germline V gene are SGHDT and YYEEEE. The CDR3 region is CASSLDQGYEQYF. For the CDR3, the DNA is TGTGCCAGCAGCTTGGATCAGGGATACGAGCAGTACTTC.

The chain is built from TRBV7-2 and TRBJ2-7, with D hard to call. CDR1 and CDR2 (germline): SGHTA, FQGNSA. The CDR3 runs to 11 residues. Trimming took off 7 bases at V and 3 bases at J, with 7 bases between the two ends. CDR3 amino acids: CASTIHYEQYF. The CDR3 DNA follows: TGTGCCAGCACCATCCACTACGAGCAGTACTTC.

V is TRBV5-6 and J is TRBJ1-2; the D is unclear. There are 14 residues in the CDR3. The germline gives CDR1 SGHDT, CDR2 YYEEEE. The ends were cut back, 2 bases at V and 1 base at J, with 9 bases in the middle. The CDR3 is CASSFPLGNYGYTF. The CDR3 DNA reads TGTGCCAGCAGCTTCCCTCTGGGTAACTATGGCTACACCTTC.

The chain combines TRBV28 with TRBJ2-7; D remains ambiguous. The CDR3 length is 12 residues. Looked up from germline, CDR1 is MDHEN and CDR2 is SYDVKM. V lost 8 bases and J 6 bases, leaving 14 bases between the germline ends. CDR3 amino acids: CASGPHVTEQYF. In DNA, the CDR3 is TGTGCCAGCGGCCCCCATGTTACCGAGCAGTACTTC. The full variable domain, with the rest looked up from reference TRBV28 and TRBJ2-7, is DVKVTQSSRYLVKRTGEKVFLECVQDMDHENMFWYRQDPGLGLRLIYFSYDVKMKEKGDIPEGYSVSREKKERFSLILESASTNQTSMYLCASGPHVTEQYFGPGTRLTVT.